A single sample gave rise to the 25 T cell receptor beta chains below, sequenced in a study of early T cells in non-severe SARS-CoV-2 infection. Using its own MiXCR run on the 5' RACE reads, TCRdb lists one record per CDR3 protein. The table shows some 57,000 distinct CDR3 sequences, with 10% to 11% occurring only once. The sample taken for sequencing was whole blood. The origin of the receptors is an adult who was a healthcare worker with PCR-confirmed SARS-CoV-2 infection or an uninfected control (not recorded which).

This clonotype was seen many times. The V call is TRBV29-1, the J call TRBJ2-7; D might be TRBD1 (6 bases). The CDR3 extends over 11 amino acids. CDR1 SQVTM and CDR2 ANQGSEA come from the germline V gene. V was trimmed by 5 bases and J by 5 bases, leaving 10 bases between them. The CDR3 coding sequence is TGCAGCGTTACCAGGGGCCACGAGCAGTACTTC. It encodes CSVTRGHEQYF.

This clonotype was detected only a few times. The chain carries TRBV7-3 and TRBJ2-1; tentative D call: TRBD2 (5 bases). CDR1 and CDR2 (germline): SGHTA, FQGTGA. There are 15 residues in the CDR3. V was trimmed by 1 base and J by 3 bases, leaving 10 bases between them. As DNA, the CDR3 is TGTGCCAGCAGCTTAAATCTAGCCGGCTACAATGAGCAGTTCTTC. Its protein product is CASSLNLAGYNEQFF.

The rearrangement links TRBV2 to TRBJ1-4, with 7 positions matching TRBD1. V was pared by 7 bases and J by 8 bases, with 7 bases of the junction left unmatched. The V gene's germline CDR1 is SNHLY and CDR2 FYNNEI. This CDR3 spans 13 amino acids. The CDR3 DNA reads TGTGCCAGCACTACGCGACAGGGCGAAAAACTGTTTTTT. This codes for CASTTRQGEKLFF.

This clonotype was seen many times. The chain combines TRBV5-1 with TRBJ2-7, with D perhaps matching TRBD2 (5 bases). Germline V CDR1 and CDR2: SGHRS, YFSETQ. The CDR3 contains 14 residues. Trimming took 0 bases from V and 7 from J, leaving 14 bases between them. CDR3 sequence reads: CASSLAGYYGEQYF. For the CDR3, the DNA is TGCGCCAGCAGCTTGGCGGGGTACTACGGGGAGCAGTACTTC.

This clonotype occurred many times. The chain recombines TRBV20-1 with TRBJ2-1, with 12 bases matching TRBD2. Germline CDR1 reads DFQATT; CDR2 reads SNEGSKA (reference sequence). This CDR3 contains 16 residues. V lost 3 bases, J lost 0 bases, and 3 bases stayed unmatched. The CDR3 region is CSARLAGGSSYNEQFF. DNA of the CDR3: TGCAGTGCTAGGCTAGCGGGGGGGAGCTCCTACAATGAGCAGTTCTTC.

This sequence joins TRBV29-1 and TRBJ1-2; D is ambiguous. From germline, CDR1 is SQVTM and CDR2 ANQGSEA. V was shortened by 7 bases and J by 5 bases, with 2 bases between the two germline ends. This CDR3 spans 8 amino acids. CDR3: CSAYGYTF. CDR3 DNA sequence: TGCAGCGCATATGGCTACACCTTC.

This clonotype appeared many times. V is TRBV13 and J is TRBJ1-6; tentatively, D is TRBD1 (6 bases). CDR1 is PRHDT and CDR2 is FYEKMQ in the germline V gene (reference sequence). Deletions cut 6 bases from V and 9 bases from J, with 9 bases between. This CDR3 contains 12 residues. The CDR3 is CASSYRVSPLHF. In DNA form, the CDR3 reads TGTGCCAGCAGTTACAGGGTTTCACCCCTCCACTTT.

This clonotype was seen only a few times. The rearrangement uses TRBV18 and TRBJ2-2; D unresolved. CDR1 and CDR2 (germline): KGHSH, LQKENI. V lost 2 bases and J lost 0, with 7 bases in between. This CDR3 spans 15 amino acids. CDR3 nucleotide sequence: TGTGCCAGCTCACCAGTATTCGCGAACACCGGGGAGCTGTTTTTT. Translating gives CASSPVFANTGELFF.

This clonotype was observed a few times. This chain links TRBV6-2 or TRBV6-3 with TRBJ2-3, with D perhaps TRBD2 (5 bases). Germline CDR1 and CDR2: MNHEY and SVGEGT. There are 15 residues in the CDR3. V gave up 7 bases and J gave up 4 bases, with 18 bases separating them. The CDR3 nucleotides read TGTGCCAGCACCTCGGAGGTCTCACGCGCAGATACGCAGTATTTT. This sequence encodes CASTSEVSRADTQYF.

The chain uses TRBV9 and TRBJ2-3; D is undetermined. Trimming left V 5 bases short and J 0 bases short, with 10 bases between. The CDR3 spans 14 residues. In germline, CDR1 is SGDLS, CDR2 YYNGEE. DNA of the CDR3: TGTGCCAGCAGTGGCGACTTGAGCACAGATACGCAGTATTTT. It codes for CASSGDLSTDTQYF.

This sequence joins TRBV9 and TRBJ2-3, with D maybe TRBD2 (6 bases). V lost 0 bases and J lost 0, with 11 bases in between. In germline, CDR1 is SGDLS, CDR2 YYNGEE. CDR3 length: 16 amino acids. This CDR3 reads CASSVVSGLSTDTQYF. The DNA for the CDR3 is TGTGCCAGCAGCGTAGTCAGCGGGCTTAGCACAGATACGCAGTATTTT.

This clonotype has at least ten counts. The chain links TRBV11-2 to TRBJ1-1; a weak D match, TRBD1 (6 bases). V lost 2 bases to trimming and J lost 5 bases, with 12 bases between them. CDR1 and CDR2 from the germline V gene are SGHAT and FQNNGV. This CDR3 is 14 amino acids long. CDR3 protein: CASSLLGGATEAFF. The CDR3 coding sequence is TGTGCCAGCAGCTTATTAGGGGGAGCTACTGAAGCTTTCTTT.

This clonotype was observed at least ten times. The chain joins TRBV6-2 or TRBV6-3 to TRBJ2-1; D gene unclear. The CDR3 runs to 11 residues. Trimming took off 8 bases at V and 5 bases at J, with 7 bases between the two ends. Per germline, CDR1 MNHEY and CDR2 SVGEGT. CDR3 region: CASGRDNEQFF. In DNA, the CDR3 is TGTGCCAGCGGCCGGGACAATGAGCAGTTCTTC.

The table lists this clonotype with many counts. The V gene is TRBV4-3, the J gene TRBJ1-6; D not certain. Deletions cut 0 bases from V and 7 bases from J, with 7 bases between. This CDR3 spans 14 amino acids. Germline lookup yields CDR1 LGHNA and CDR2 YSLEER. The DNA of the CDR3 is TGCGCCAGCAGCCAAGAAGCCAAGAATTCACCCCTCCACTTT. As protein: CASSQEAKNSPLHF.

This clonotype was recorded many times. The chain employs TRBV4-3 and TRBJ2-7, with TRBD1 identical over 8 bases. The V gene's germline CDR1 is LGHNA and CDR2 YSLEER. CDR3 length: 15 amino acids. V was clipped by 5 bases and J by 2 bases; unmatched bases: 8. CDR3 loop: CASSLDRGPTYEQYF. CDR3 nucleotides: TGCGCCAGCAGCTTAGACAGGGGCCCTACCTACGAGCAGTACTTC.

This clonotype occurred many times. V usage is TRBV6-1 and J usage is TRBJ1-3; D call uncertain. Germline loops: CDR1 MNHNS, CDR2 SASEGT. Trimming shortened V by 6 bases and J by 5 bases, and 11 bases separated the two germline ends. The CDR3 totals 13 residues. CDR3 loop: CASSMDGRNTIYF. In nucleotides, the CDR3 is TGTGCCAGCAGCATGGACGGTAGAAACACCATATATTTT.

This clonotype was observed many times. The CDR3 protein is CASRRTGGDKKLFF. CDR3 in DNA: TGTGCCAGCAGGAGGACAGGGGGCGATAAAAAACTGTTTTTT. The rearrangement uses TRBV27 and TRBJ1-4; 11 bases match TRBD1. Germline trimming cut 6 bases from V and 9 bases from J; bases unmatched to any gene: 6. Germline V gene data show CDR1 as MNHEY and CDR2 as SMNVEV (reference sequence). The CDR3 is 14 residues long. The full variable domain, its missing parts supplied by reference TRBV27 and TRBJ1-4, is EAQVTQNPRYLITVTGKKLTVTCSQNMNHEYMSWYRQDPGLGLRQIYYSMNVEVTDKGDVPEGYKVSRKEKRNFPLILESPSPNQTSLYFCASRRTGGDKKLFFGSGTQLSVL.

This clonotype was recorded a few times. V is TRBV4-2 and J is TRBJ2-1; weak D call: TRBD1 (5 bases). There are 14 residues in the CDR3. The germline V gene encodes CDR1 LGHNA and CDR2 YNFKEQ. V lost 0 bases, J lost 8 bases, and 11 bases lay in between. CDR3 protein: CASSQDRGGYEQFF. The DNA for the CDR3 is TGTGCCAGCAGCCAAGATAGGGGTGGCTATGAGCAGTTCTTC.

This chain links TRBV7-8 with TRBJ2-1, with D uncertain. CDR1 is SGHVS and CDR2 is FQNEAQ in the germline V gene. The V gene lost 2 bases and the J gene lost 6 bases, with 11 bases spanning the gap. This CDR3 comprises 14 residues. DNA for the CDR3: TGTGCCAGCAGCTTATACGGTTTTATCAATGAGCAGTTCTTC. Its protein is CASSLYGFINEQFF.

This clonotype has just a few counts. The chain carries TRBV6-5 and TRBJ2-1, with 8 nucleotides matching TRBD1. Germline CDR1 reads MNHEY; CDR2 reads SVGAGI. This CDR3 is built from 16 residues. The V and J ends lost 0 bases and 4 bases, in that order; junction bases with no gene match: 5. The CDR3 region has the DNA TGTGCCAGCAGTTACTCGAGCAGGGGGCAATACAATGAGCAGTTCTTC. Protein sequence: CASSYSSRGQYNEQFF.

This clonotype occurred a few times. The genes are TRBV10-3 and TRBJ2-7; D remains unclear. Germline CDR1 is ENHRY and CDR2 is SYGVKD. The CDR3 contains 14 residues. V gave up 7 bases and J gave up 0 bases, with 13 bases separating them. CDR3 bases: TGTGCCATCACGCTCAGCCTGTTCTCCTACGAGCAGTACTTC. It yields the protein CAITLSLFSYEQYF.

This clonotype was observed many times. The chain joins TRBV6-2 or TRBV6-3 to TRBJ1-2; TRBD1 might be the D (5 bases). CDR3 size: 14 residues. The germline gives CDR1 MNHEY, CDR2 SVGEGT. Trimming removed 8 bases at V and 8 bases at J, with 21 bases between. CDR3 bases: TGTGCCAGCCGACCCCCGGGGCTCCCGGGGGGCTACACCTTC. Translating gives CASRPPGLPGGYTF.

This clonotype came up a few times. The chain joins TRBV19 to TRBJ1-4; D is undetermined. V dropped 2 bases and J dropped 7 bases, with 14 bases sitting between them. Germline CDR1 LNHDA, CDR2 SQIVND (reference sequence). The CDR3 is made up of 15 amino acids. The DNA of the CDR3 is TGTGCCAGTAGTATAATAGCAGGACGTGGTGAAAAACTGTTTTTT. It encodes CASSIIAGRGEKLFF.

The J gene is TRBJ2-3, the V gene TRBV6-4; D unresolved. CDR1 MRHNA and CDR2 SNTAGT come from the germline V gene. CDR3 length: 14 amino acids. V lost 0 bases and J lost 4, with 8 bases in between. As DNA, the CDR3 is TGTGCCAGCAGTGACTCGAGTGGAGCAGATACGCAGTATTTT. Residues: CASSDSSGADTQYF.

This clonotype was counted ten times or more. J is TRBJ2-7 and V is TRBV6-2 or TRBV6-3, with no clear D. The CDR3 is made up of 13 amino acids. Germline assignment: CDR1 MNHEY and CDR2 SVGEGT. Trimming took 7 bases from V and 2 from J, leaving 12 bases between them. CDR3 sequence reads: CASTFANPYEQYF. Written as DNA, the CDR3 is TGTGCCAGCACCTTTGCCAATCCCTACGAGCAGTACTTC.